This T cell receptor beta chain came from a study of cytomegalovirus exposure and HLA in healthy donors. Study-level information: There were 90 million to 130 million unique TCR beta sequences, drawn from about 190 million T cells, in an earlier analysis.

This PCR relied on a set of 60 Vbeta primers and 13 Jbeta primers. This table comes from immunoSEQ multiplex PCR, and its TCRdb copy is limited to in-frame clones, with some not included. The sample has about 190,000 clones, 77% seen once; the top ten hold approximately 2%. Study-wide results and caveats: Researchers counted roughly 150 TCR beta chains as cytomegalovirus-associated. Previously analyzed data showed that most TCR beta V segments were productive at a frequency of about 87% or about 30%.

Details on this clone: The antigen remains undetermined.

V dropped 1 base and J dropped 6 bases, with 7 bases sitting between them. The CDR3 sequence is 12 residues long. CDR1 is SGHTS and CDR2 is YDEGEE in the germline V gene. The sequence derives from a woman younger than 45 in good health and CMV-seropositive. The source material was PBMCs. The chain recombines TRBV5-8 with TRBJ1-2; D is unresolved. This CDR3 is CASSLNTDGYTF. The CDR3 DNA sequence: TGTGCCAGCAGCTTGAACACAGATGGCTACACCTTC.